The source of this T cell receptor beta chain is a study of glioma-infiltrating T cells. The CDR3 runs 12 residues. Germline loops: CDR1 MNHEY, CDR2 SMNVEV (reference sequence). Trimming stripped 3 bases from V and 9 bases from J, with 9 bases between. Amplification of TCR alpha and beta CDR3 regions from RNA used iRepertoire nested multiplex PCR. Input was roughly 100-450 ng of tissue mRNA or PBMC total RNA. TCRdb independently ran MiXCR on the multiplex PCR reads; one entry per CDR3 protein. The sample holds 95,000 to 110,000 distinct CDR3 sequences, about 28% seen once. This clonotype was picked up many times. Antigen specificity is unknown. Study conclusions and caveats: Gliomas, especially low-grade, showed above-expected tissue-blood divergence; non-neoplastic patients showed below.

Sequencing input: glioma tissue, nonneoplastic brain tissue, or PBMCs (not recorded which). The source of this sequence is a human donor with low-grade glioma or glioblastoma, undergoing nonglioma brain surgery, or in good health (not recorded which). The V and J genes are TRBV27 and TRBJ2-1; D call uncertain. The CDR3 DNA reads TGTGCCAGCAGTTTGGGGTTTGGTGAGCAGTTCTTC. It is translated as CASSLGFGEQFF.